This T cell receptor beta chain stems from a study of cytomegalovirus exposure and HLA in healthy donors. J was trimmed by 4 bases and V by 5 bases; bases with no gene match: 2. CDR1 is SGHDT and CDR2 is YYEEEE in the germline V gene. The CDR3 covers 12 residues. Note on this clone: No antigen is known for it.

Primers: 60 Vbeta forward and 13 Jbeta reverse. Profiling relied on immunoSEQ multiplex PCR, and the TCRdb table lists in-frame clones only, not all of them. The sample records some 120,000 clones, around three quarters being singletons. Findings of the study overall: It emerged from a later analysis that several of the most significant clusters appeared to be linked to common viral pathogens.

This chain links TRBV5-6 with TRBJ1-2; 7 bases align to TRBD1. The sequenced sample consisted of PBMCs. This clonotype was sampled from a man between 18 and 29 years old in good health and CMV-seronegative. The CDR3, as DNA: TGTGCCAGCAGTGCAGGGGGCTATGGCTACACCTTC. It codes for CASSAGGYGYTF.